This is a list of T cell receptor beta chains from one sample in a study of beta chain features in type 1 diabetes. Generated by immunoSEQ multiplex PCR, the TCRdb table keeps only in-frame clones and is missing some. The profile shows about half a million clones, about an eighth of them singletons. Sample: naive CD4+ T cells from blood. Every receptor here comes from a woman under 30 in good health. Each CDR3 is given with its conserved first and last residue. A D gene is named only where the DNA matches it firmly. Rows may omit the clone size; those that give it use once, few, many or a size class.

DNA,CDR3,length,V,size,D,J
TGTGCCAGCAGCGTAGGGTTGGGACAGGGAACCTACAATGAGCAGTTCTTC,CASSVGLGQGTYNEQFF,17,TRBV9,few,TRBD1,TRBJ2-1
TGTGCCAGCGCCGGGGAGACCCAGTACTTC,CASAGETQYF,10,TRBV7-9,NA,NA,TRBJ2-5
TGTGCCAGCAGTTTGCCATACACTGAAGCTTTCTTT,CASSLPYTEAFF,12,TRBV28,few,NA,TRBJ1-1
TGTGCCAGCAGCCAAAGACTCTTGGGACAGAGTAACACCGGGGAGCTGTTTTTT,CASSQRLLGQSNTGELFF,18,TRBV14,few,TRBD1,TRBJ2-2
TGTGCCAGCAGTTTCGGAGCCTACGAGCAGTACTTC,CASSFGAYEQYF,12,TRBV28,few,NA,TRBJ2-7
TGTGCCAGCAGCTTACTCTCGGCGGGAGGGCCCTACGAGCAGTACTTC,CASSLLSAGGPYEQYF,16,TRBV7-2,few,TRBD2,TRBJ2-7
TGTGCCAGCAGCGTAGAGGGGACATTATATGAAGATACGCAGTATTTT,CASSVEGTLYEDTQYF,16,TRBV9,few,NA,TRBJ2-3
TGTGCCAGCAGCAAGCTAAATGAGCAGTTCTTC,CASSKLNEQFF,11,TRBV14,few,NA,TRBJ2-1
TGTGCCTGGAGTACCCGTGCGGAGCAGTACTTC,CAWSTRAEQYF,11,TRBV30,NA,NA,TRBJ2-7
TGCGCCAGCAGCCAAGATTTATGGCAGGGGGTAAATTCACCCCTCCACTTT,CASSQDLWQGVNSPLHF,17,TRBV4-1,NA,TRBD1,TRBJ1-6
TGTGCCAGCAGTGAATGGCAGGCGGTGGGACGTGGCTACACCTTC,CASSEWQAVGRGYTF,15,TRBV25-1,NA,NA,TRBJ1-2
TGTGCCAGCAGCGTTGGGATACAAGAGACCCAGTACTTC,CASSVGIQETQYF,13,TRBV9,NA,NA,TRBJ2-5
TGTGCCAGCAGCTTCGGCGGGAGCTCCTACAATGAGCAGTTCTTC,CASSFGGSSYNEQFF,15,TRBV7-8,few,TRBD2,TRBJ2-1
TGTGCCAGCAGCAAAGGACAGGGTACAGGGGCCAACGTCCTGACTTTC,CASSKGQGTGANVLTF,16,TRBV9,NA,TRBD1,TRBJ2-6
TGTGCCACCGGGAGGTCGGGTGAAAAACTGTTTTTT,CATGRSGEKLFF,12,TRBV15,few,NA,TRBJ1-4
TGTGCCAGCAGCCCCGATTGGGACTTTGAGACCGGGGAGCTGTTTTTT,CASSPDWDFETGELFF,16,TRBV9,NA,NA,TRBJ2-2
TGTGCCAGCAGTTACCTTAATTCACCCCTCCACTTT,CASSYLNSPLHF,12,TRBV6-5,NA,NA,TRBJ1-6
TGTGCCAGCAGTGAATCGAGTCGGAACACTGAAGCTTTCTTT,CASSESSRNTEAFF,14,TRBV2,NA,NA,TRBJ1-1
TGTGCCAGCAGTGAATATAAAGGTCCCGGGCTATATGGCTACACCTTC,CASSEYKGPGLYGYTF,16,TRBV25-1,few,NA,TRBJ1-2
TGTGCCAGCAGCCGGGACAGGGGGCTTGTAGGCACTGAAGCTTTCTTT,CASSRDRGLVGTEAFF,16,TRBV25-1,NA,TRBD1,TRBJ1-1
TGTGCCAGCAGCCAATACCGGGGAGCCTCCTACGAGCAGTACTTC,CASSQYRGASYEQYF,15,TRBV7-2,NA,NA,TRBJ2-7
TGTGCCAGCAGCGCAGGGGGGACTAGCGGGGCCAAGAGCACAGATACGCAGTATTTT,CASSAGGTSGAKSTDTQYF,19,TRBV7-9,NA,TRBD2,TRBJ2-3
TGTGCCAGCAGCACAATAGCGACCGAAGAGACCCAGTACTTC,CASSTIATEETQYF,14,TRBV7-2,NA,NA,TRBJ2-5
TGTGCCAGCAGCTTCGGTAACTATGGCTACACCTTC,CASSFGNYGYTF,12,TRBV7-2,NA,NA,TRBJ1-2
TGTGCCAGCAGCCAAGAAAGCCTAGCGGGGCGGAATGAGCAGTTCTTC,CASSQESLAGRNEQFF,16,TRBV4-2,NA,TRBD2,TRBJ2-1
TGCAGCGCCACCCGATTAGCTTCAGGAGCGTACGAGCAGTACTTC,CSATRLASGAYEQYF,15,TRBV29-1,many,NA,TRBJ2-7
TGTGCCAGCAGTGAGGGGGAGACCCAGTACTTC,CASSEGETQYF,11,TRBV2,NA,NA,TRBJ2-5
TGTGCCAGCAGCCGTACTGCAACTAATGAAAAACTGTTTTTT,CASSRTATNEKLFF,14,TRBV7-9,NA,NA,TRBJ1-4
TGTGCCTGGAGTGCCCTTTACGAGCAGTACTTC,CAWSALYEQYF,11,TRBV30,NA,NA,TRBJ2-7
TGTGCCATCAGTGAGTTCGGACAGGGCCTAGCCAAAAACATTCAGTACTTC,CAISEFGQGLAKNIQYF,17,TRBV10-3,NA,TRBD1,TRBJ2-4
TGTGCCTGGAACCCCCTAAGCTCCTACAATGAGCAGTTCTTC,CAWNPLSSYNEQFF,14,TRBV30,few,NA,TRBJ2-1